This TCR beta chain was observed in a study of molecular identifiers for immune sequencing clone quantification. Per germline, CDR1 ENHRY and CDR2 SYGVKD. V lost 7 bases, J lost 4 bases, and 16 bases lay in between. The CDR3 contains 14 residues. TCRdb reprocessed the PCR reads with MiXCR, giving one entry per CDR3 protein. Of about half a million distinct CDR3 sequences in the sample, roughly 26% were seen once. Sequences were obtained from naive CD8+ T cells from blood, with Jurkat cell RNA spiked in. Regarding subset: FACS-sorted CD8+CD4-CCR7+CD45RA+ naive T cells. The clonotype originates from a human donor in good health. Some libraries in this study had Jurkat cell RNA spiked in. The rearrangement links TRBV10-3 to TRBJ1-2; D is uncertain. CDR3 region: CAITEGREAYGYTF. DNA of the CDR3: TGTGCCATCACCGAAGGACGGGAAGCCTATGGCTACACCTTC.